The clone carrying this TCR beta chain was seen ten or more times. Its antigen is currently unknown. The sample originates from a study of T cell repertoires in cytomegalovirus infection. Study as a whole: A matching HLA type, together with CMV infection, was signaled by public TCR beta signatures.

Between the trimmed V and J ends, which lost 4 bases and 0 bases, there was a span of 6 bases. Germline V lookup: CDR1 SGHTA, CDR2 FQGNSA. This CDR3 region has 14 residues. TCRdb reanalysed the reads using MiXCR and keeps one entry per CDR3 protein. The table records under 850,000 distinct CDR3 sequences, less than 40% of them present only once. Study-wide points: HLA-C-restricted CMV-specific TCR beta clonotypes were dominant in the ex vivo response. Cumulative public TCR beta family frequency identified carriers of CMV plus the relevant HLA.

The receptor's source is a human donor in good health (CMV status not recorded). Some clones in this sample may be carry-over from other donors' samples. Sequenced: PBMCs. This chain links TRBV7-2 with TRBJ2-2; the D call may be TRBD1 or TRBD2 (5 bases each). The CDR3 nucleotides read TGTGCCAGCAGCTCGGGGCCGAACACCGGGGAGCTGTTTTTT. Residues: CASSSGPNTGELFF. Looking up the rest from reference TRBV7-2 and TRBJ2-2 gives the full variable domain: GAGVSQSPSNKVTEKGKDVELRCDPISGHTALYWYRQSLGQGLEFLIYFQGNSAPDKSGLPSDRFSAERTGGSVSTLTIQRTQQEDSAVYLCASSSGPNTGELFFGEGSRLTVL.